Following are 9 T cell receptor beta chains from one sample sequenced in a study of cytomegalovirus exposure and HLA in healthy donors. 13 Jbeta primers and 60 Vbeta primers were used for the PCR. TCRdb's copy holds only in-frame clones and misses some; the assay was immunoSEQ multiplex PCR. The table has about 160,000 clones, 75% to 85% seen once. Sequenced material: PBMCs. The receptor set was obtained from a man in his fifties or sixties in good health and CMV-seropositive.

This clone was seen just once. The chain uses TRBV9 and TRBJ2-2; tentatively, D is TRBD1 (5 bases). Looked up from germline, CDR1 is SGDLS and CDR2 is YYNGEE. The CDR3 totals 15 residues. V was clipped by 6 bases and J by 5 bases, with 17 bases between them. DNA of the CDR3: TGTGCCAGCACCATCGGTTCAGGGTATACCGGGGAGCTGTTTTTT. This gives the protein CASTIGSGYTGELFF. The entire variable domain, with the rest obtained from reference TRBV9 and TRBJ2-2, is as follows: DSGVTQTPKHLITATGQRVTLRCSPRSGDLSVYWYQQSLDQGLQFLIQYYNGEERAKGNILERFSAQQFPDLHSELNLSSLELGDSALYFCASTIGSGYTGELFFGEGSRLTVL.

DNA for the CDR3: TGTGCCAGCAGCCGAGACAGGGGGCACGGAAACACCATATATTTT. Translation: CASSRDRGHGNTIYF. The rearrangement joins TRBV14 to TRBJ1-3, with 10 nucleotides matching TRBD1. CDR1 is SGHDN, CDR2 FVKESK, per germline. V gave up 4 bases and J gave up 4 bases; unmatched junction bases: 4. This CDR3 has 15 residues.

The rearrangement links TRBV7-8 to TRBJ1-2; D unresolved. The CDR3 has 13 amino acids. In germline, CDR1 is SGHVS, CDR2 FQNEAQ. The V end was cut by 4 bases, the J end by 2 bases, with 8 bases between. CDR3 coding DNA: TGTGCCAGCAGCTCATCAGGCAACTATGGCTACACCTTC. This encodes CASSSSGNYGYTF.

The chain has TRBV6-6 and TRBJ2-7; weak D call: TRBD2 (5 bases). The CDR3 covers 15 residues. Trimming took 6 bases from V and 3 from J, leaving 18 bases between them. Germline lookup yields CDR1 MNHNY and CDR2 SVGAGI (reference sequence). The CDR3 nucleotides are TGTGCCAGCAGCCCTACCACTAGTTCTATCTACGAGCAGTACGTC. Translation: CASSPTTSSIYEQYV.

The chain carries TRBV19 and TRBJ1-2; D is possibly TRBD1 (6 bases). Between the trimmed V and J ends, which lost 7 bases and 6 bases, there was a span of 18 bases. This CDR3 region has 14 residues. Germline V gene lookup returns CDR1 LNHDA and CDR2 SQIVND (reference sequence). In DNA, the CDR3 is TGTGCCAGTACCACTCAGCCAGGGGTTCATGGCTACACCTTC. It specifies CASTTQPGVHGYTF.

V and J are TRBV14 and TRBJ1-3, with 7 bases identical to TRBD1. J was trimmed by 3 bases and V by 2 bases; bases with no gene match: 7. Germline lookup yields CDR1 SGHDN and CDR2 FVKESK. The length of the CDR3 is 16 residues. The CDR3, as DNA: TGTGCCAGCAGCCAATGGGACAGATACTTTGGAAACACCATATATTTT. Its protein is CASSQWDRYFGNTIYF. Full variable domain (rest looked up from reference TRBV14 and TRBJ1-3): EAGVTQFPSHSVIEKGQTVTLRCDPISGHDNLYWYRRVMGKEIKFLLHFVKESKQDESGMPNNRFLAERTGGTYSTLKVQPAELEDSGVYFCASSQWDRYFGNTIYFGEGSWLTVV.

V and J are TRBV7-9 and TRBJ2-6; possible D gene TRBD1, 6 bases. This CDR3 region has 14 residues. Trimming left V 8 bases short and J 2 bases short, with 10 bases between. Per germline, CDR1 SEHNR and CDR2 FQNEAQ (reference sequence). Here the CDR3 reads CASPKGAGANVLTF. CDR3 coding DNA: TGTGCCAGCCCTAAGGGGGCTGGGGCCAACGTCCTGACTTTC.

This chain joins TRBV19 and TRBJ1-5; no clear D gene. The V gene's germline CDR1 is LNHDA and CDR2 SQIVND (reference sequence). V was clipped by 3 bases and J by 7 bases, with 7 bases between them. This CDR3 comprises 12 residues. As DNA, the CDR3 is TGTGCCAGTAGTATCGCAGGACAGCCCCAGCATTTT. The encoded protein is CASSIAGQPQHF. The full variable domain, rest sourced from reference TRBV19 and TRBJ1-5, is DGGITQSPKYLFRKEGQNVTLSCEQNLNHDAMYWYRQDPGQGLRLIYYSQIVNDFQKGDIAEGYSVSREKKESFPLTVTSAQKNPTAFYLCASSIAGQPQHFGDGTRLSIL.

About this clone: One junction end does not reproduce the germline sequence, and a read error may be involved. The chain combines TRBV7-9 with TRBJ1-2; 9 nucleotides match TRBD1. From germline, CDR1 is SEHNR and CDR2 FQNEAQ (reference sequence). There are 15 residues in the CDR3. The CDR3 DNA reads as TGTTCCAGCAGCTTGGGACAGGGTTTTAACTATGGCTACACCTTC. Its protein is CSSSLGQGFNYGYTF.